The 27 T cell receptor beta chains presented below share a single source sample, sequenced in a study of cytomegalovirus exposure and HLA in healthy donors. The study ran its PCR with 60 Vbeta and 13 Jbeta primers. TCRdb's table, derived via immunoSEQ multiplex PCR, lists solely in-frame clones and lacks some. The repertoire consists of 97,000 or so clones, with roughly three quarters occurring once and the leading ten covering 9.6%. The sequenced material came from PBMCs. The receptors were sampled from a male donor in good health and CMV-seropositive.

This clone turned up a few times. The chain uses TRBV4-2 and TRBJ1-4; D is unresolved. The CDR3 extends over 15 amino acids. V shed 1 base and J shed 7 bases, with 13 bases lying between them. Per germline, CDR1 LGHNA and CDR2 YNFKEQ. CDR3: CASSQVALPGEKLFF. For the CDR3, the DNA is TGTGCCAGCAGCCAAGTGGCACTGCCGGGTGAAAAACTGTTTTTT.

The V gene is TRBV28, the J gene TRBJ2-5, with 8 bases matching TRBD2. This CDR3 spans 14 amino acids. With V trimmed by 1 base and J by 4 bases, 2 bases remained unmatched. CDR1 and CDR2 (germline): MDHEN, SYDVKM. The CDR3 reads CASSLLSGGETQYF. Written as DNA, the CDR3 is TGTGCCAGCAGTTTATTAAGCGGGGGAGAGACCCAGTACTTC.

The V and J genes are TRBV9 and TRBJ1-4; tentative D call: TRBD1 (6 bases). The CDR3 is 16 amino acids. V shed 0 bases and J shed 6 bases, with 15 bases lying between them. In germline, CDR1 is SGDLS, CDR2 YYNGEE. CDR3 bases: TGTGCCAGCAGCGTAGGGCCAGGGGCGATCGATGAAAAACTGTTTTTT. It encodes CASSVGPGAIDEKLFF.

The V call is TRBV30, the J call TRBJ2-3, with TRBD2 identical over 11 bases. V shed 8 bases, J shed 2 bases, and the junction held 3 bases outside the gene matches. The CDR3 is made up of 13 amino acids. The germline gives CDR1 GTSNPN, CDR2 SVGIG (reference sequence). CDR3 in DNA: TGTGCCCAGACTAGCGGGAACACAGATACGCAGTATTTT. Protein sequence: CAQTSGNTDTQYF. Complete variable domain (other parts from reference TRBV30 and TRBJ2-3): SQTIHQWPATLVQPVGSPLSLECTVEGTSNPNLYWYRQAAGRGLQLLFYSVGIGQISSEVPQNLSASRPQDRQFILSSKKLLLSDSGFYLCAQTSGNTDTQYFGPGTRLTVL.

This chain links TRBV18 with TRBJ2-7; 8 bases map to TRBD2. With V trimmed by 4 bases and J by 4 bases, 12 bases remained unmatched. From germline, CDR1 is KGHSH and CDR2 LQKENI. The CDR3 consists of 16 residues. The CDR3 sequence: CASSQLYGTSGYEQYF. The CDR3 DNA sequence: TGTGCCAGCTCACAGTTATACGGGACTAGTGGTTACGAGCAGTACTTC. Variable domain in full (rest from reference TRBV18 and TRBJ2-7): NAGVMQNPRHLVRRRGQEARLRCSPMKGHSHVYWYRQLPEEGLKFMVYLQKENIIDESGMPKERFSAEFPKEGPSILRIQQVVRGDSAAYFCASSQLYGTSGYEQYFGPGTRLTVT.

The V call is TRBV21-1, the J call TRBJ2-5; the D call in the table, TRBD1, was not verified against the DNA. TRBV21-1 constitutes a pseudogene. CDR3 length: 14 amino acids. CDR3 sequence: CASSPMGQQETQYF. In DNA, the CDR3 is TGTGCCAGCAGCCCTATGGGACAACAAGAGACCCAGTACTTC.

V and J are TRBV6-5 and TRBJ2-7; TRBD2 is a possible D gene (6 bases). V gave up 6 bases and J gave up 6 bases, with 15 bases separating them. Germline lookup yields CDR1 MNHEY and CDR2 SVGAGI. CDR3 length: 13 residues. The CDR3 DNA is TGTGCCAGCAGGCCGGGAGTTTTAGGCGAGCAGTACTTC. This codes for CASRPGVLGEQYF.

The CDR3 protein is CASSAGQGNEQFF. DNA of the CDR3: TGTGCCAGCTCAGCGGGACAGGGGAATGAGCAGTTCTTC. The V gene is TRBV18, the J gene TRBJ2-1, with 10 positions matching TRBD1. The CDR3 covers 13 residues. The V segment lost 5 bases and the J segment 7 bases; nucleotides outside the gene matches: 2. CDR1 is KGHSH and CDR2 is LQKENI in the germline V gene.

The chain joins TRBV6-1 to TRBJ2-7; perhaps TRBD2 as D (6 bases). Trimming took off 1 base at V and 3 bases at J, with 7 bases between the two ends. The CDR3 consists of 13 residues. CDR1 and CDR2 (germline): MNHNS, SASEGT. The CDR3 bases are TGTGCCAGCAGTGAAGGGGGACTCTACGAGCAGTACTTC. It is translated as CASSEGGLYEQYF.

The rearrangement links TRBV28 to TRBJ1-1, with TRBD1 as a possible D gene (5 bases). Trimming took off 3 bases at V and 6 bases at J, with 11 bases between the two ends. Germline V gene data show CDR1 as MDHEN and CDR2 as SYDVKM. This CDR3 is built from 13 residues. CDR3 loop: CASSFSEGPEAFF. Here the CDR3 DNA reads TGTGCCAGCAGTTTTTCGGAGGGGCCTGAAGCTTTCTTT. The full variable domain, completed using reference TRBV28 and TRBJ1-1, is DVKVTQSSRYLVKRTGEKVFLECVQDMDHENMFWYRQDPGLGLRLIYFSYDVKMKEKGDIPEGYSVSREKKERFSLILESASTNQTSMYLCASSFSEGPEAFFGQGTRLTVV.

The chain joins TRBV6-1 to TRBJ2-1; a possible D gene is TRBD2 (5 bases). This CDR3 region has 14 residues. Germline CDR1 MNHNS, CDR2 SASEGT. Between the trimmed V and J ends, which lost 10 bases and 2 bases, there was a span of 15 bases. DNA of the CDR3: TGTGCCAACAAGCGGCAAGAAGCCTACAATGAGCAGTTCTTC. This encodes CANKRQEAYNEQFF.

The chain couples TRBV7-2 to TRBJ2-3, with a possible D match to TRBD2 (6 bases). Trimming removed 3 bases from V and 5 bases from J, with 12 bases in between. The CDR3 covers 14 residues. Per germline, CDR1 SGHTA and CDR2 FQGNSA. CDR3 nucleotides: TGTGCCAGCAGCTTGAGCGGGTCCGGAGATACGCAGTATTTT. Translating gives CASSLSGSGDTQYF.

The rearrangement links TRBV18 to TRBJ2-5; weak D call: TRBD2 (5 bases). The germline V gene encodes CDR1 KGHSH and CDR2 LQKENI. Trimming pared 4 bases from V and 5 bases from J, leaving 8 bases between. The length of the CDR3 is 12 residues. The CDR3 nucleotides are TGTGCCAGCTCACTCCGAGGGGAGACCCAGTACTTC. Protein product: CASSLRGETQYF. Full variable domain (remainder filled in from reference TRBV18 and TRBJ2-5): NAGVMQNPRHLVRRRGQEARLRCSPMKGHSHVYWYRQLPEEGLKFMVYLQKENIIDESGMPKERFSAEFPKEGPSILRIQQVVRGDSAAYFCASSLRGETQYFGPGTRLLVL.

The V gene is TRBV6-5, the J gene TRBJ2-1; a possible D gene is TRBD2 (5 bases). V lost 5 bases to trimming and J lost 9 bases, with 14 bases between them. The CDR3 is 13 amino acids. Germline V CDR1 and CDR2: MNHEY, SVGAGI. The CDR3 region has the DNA TGTGCCAGCAGTGAAGCGGCAATAGGTGAGCAGTTCTTC. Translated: CASSEAAIGEQFF.

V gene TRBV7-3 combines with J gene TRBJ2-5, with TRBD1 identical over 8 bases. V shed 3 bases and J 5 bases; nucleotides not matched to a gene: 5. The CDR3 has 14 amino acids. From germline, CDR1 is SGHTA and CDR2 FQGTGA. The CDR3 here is CASSFQGARETQYF. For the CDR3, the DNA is TGTGCCAGCAGCTTCCAGGGGGCAAGGGAGACCCAGTACTTC. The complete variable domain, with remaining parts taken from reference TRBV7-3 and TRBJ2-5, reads GAGVSQTPSNKVTEKGKYVELRCDPISGHTALYWYRQSLGQGPEFLIYFQGTGAADDSGLPNDRFFAVRPEGSVSTLKIQRTERGDSAVYLCASSFQGARETQYFGPGTRLLVL.

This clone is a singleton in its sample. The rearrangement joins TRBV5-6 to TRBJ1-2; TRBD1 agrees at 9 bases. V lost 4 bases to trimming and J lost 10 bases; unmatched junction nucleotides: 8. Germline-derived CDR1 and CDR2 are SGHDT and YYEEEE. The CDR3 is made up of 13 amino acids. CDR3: CASSRQGVNDYTF. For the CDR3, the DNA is TGTGCCAGCAGCCGACAGGGGGTAAATGACTACACCTTC.

CDR3 DNA: TGTGCCAGCAGTGACAGATCCGGGACAGGGAAATTTAAGTTCTTC. It yields the protein CASSDRSGTGKFKFF. The J gene is TRBJ2-1, the V gene TRBV6-6; 9 bases fit TRBD1. CDR1 is MNHNY, CDR2 SVGAGI, per germline (reference sequence). V gave up 5 bases and J gave up 14 bases; unmatched junction bases: 16. CDR3 length: 15 amino acids.

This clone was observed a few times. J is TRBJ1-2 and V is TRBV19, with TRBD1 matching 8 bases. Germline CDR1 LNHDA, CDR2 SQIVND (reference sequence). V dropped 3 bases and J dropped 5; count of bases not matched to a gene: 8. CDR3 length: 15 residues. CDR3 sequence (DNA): TGTGCCAGTAGTATCCGGACAGGGCGTAGGTATGGCTACACCTTC. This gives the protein CASSIRTGRRYGYTF. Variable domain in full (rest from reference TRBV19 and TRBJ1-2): DGGITQSPKYLFRKEGQNVTLSCEQNLNHDAMYWYRQDPGQGLRLIYYSQIVNDFQKGDIAEGYSVSREKKESFPLTVTSAQKNPTAFYLCASSIRTGRRYGYTFGSGTRLTVV.

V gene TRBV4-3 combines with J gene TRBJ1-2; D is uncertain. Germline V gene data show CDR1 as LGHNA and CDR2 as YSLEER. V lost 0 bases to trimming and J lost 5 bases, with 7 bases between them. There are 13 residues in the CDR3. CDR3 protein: CASSQDTGYGYTF. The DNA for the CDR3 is TGCGCCAGCAGCCAAGATACGGGATATGGCTACACCTTC.

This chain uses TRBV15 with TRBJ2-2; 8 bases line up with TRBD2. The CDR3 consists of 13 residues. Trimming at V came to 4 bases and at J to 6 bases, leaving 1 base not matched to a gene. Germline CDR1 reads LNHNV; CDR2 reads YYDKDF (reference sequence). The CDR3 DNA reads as TGTGCCACCAGCAAGACTAGCGCCGGGGAGCTGTTTTTT. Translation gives CATSKTSAGELFF. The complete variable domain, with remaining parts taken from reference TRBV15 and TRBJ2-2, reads DAMVIQNPRYQVTQFGKPVTLSCSQTLNHNVMYWYQQKSSQAPKLLFHYYDKDFNNEADTPDNFQSRRPNTSFCFLDIRSPGLGDTAMYLCATSKTSAGELFFGEGSRLTVL.

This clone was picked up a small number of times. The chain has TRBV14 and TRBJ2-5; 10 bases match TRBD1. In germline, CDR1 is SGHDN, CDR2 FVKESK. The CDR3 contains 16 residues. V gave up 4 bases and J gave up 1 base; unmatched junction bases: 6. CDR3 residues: CASSPSGTGVQETQYF. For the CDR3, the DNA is TGTGCCAGCAGCCCGTCCGGGACAGGGGTCCAAGAGACCCAGTACTTC.

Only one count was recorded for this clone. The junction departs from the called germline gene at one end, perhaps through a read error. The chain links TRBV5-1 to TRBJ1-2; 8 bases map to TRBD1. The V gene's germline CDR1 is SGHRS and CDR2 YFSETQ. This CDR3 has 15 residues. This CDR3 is CASSLEDRVIGGYTF. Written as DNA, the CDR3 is TGTGCCAGCAGCTTGGAGGACAGGGTTATAGGTGGCTACACCTTC.

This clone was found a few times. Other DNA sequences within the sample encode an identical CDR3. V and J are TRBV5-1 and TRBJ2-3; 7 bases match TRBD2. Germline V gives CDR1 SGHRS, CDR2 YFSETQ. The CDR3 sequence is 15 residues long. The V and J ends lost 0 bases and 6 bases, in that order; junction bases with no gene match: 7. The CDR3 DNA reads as TGCGCCAGCAGCTTGGGGGGGAGGGACTCGGATACGCAGTATTTT. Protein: CASSLGGRDSDTQYF.

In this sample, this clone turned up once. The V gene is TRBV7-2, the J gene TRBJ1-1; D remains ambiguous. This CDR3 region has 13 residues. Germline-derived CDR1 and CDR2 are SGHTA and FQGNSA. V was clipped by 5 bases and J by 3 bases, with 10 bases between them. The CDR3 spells CASSTQSDTEAFF. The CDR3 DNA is TGTGCCAGCAGCACCCAGAGCGACACTGAAGCTTTCTTT.

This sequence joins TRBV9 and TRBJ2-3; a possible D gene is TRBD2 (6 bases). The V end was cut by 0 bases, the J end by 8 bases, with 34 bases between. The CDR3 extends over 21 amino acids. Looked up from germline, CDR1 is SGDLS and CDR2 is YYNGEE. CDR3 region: CASSVAPQVGTGARGRGTQYF. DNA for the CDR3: TGTGCCAGCAGCGTAGCTCCCCAGGTTGGGACGGGAGCAAGAGGTAGGGGTACGCAGTATTTT.

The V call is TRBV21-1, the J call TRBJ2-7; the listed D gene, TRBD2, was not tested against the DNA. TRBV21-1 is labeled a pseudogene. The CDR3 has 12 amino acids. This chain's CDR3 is CASSKGRGEQYF. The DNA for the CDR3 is TGTGCCAGCAGCAAAGGCCGGGGCGAGCAGTACTTC.

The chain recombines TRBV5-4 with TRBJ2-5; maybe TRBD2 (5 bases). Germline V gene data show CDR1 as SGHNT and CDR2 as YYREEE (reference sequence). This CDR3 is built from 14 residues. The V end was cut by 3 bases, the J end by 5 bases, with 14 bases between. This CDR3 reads CASSYGLLGETQYF. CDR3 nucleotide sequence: TGTGCCAGCAGCTATGGACTCCTGGGCGAGACCCAGTACTTC.